The 6 T cell receptor beta chains listed next were all sequenced from one sample in a study of blood T cell repertoires in COVID-19. TCRdb's table, derived via immunoSEQ multiplex PCR, lists solely in-frame clones and lacks some. This repertoire shows approximately 85,000 clones, approximately 90% found once; its top ten account for 25% to 30%. The sequencing input was peripheral blood. The receptors were sampled from a man between 50 and 59 years old with active or convalescent COVID-19.

The chain's CDR3 is CASSPNGRNTIYF. In DNA, the CDR3 is TGTGCCAGCAGCCCAAACGGTCGAAACACCATATATTTT. This sequence joins TRBV6-6 and TRBJ1-3; no clear D gene. The V end was cut by 6 bases, the J end by 5 bases, with 11 bases between. CDR3 length: 13 residues. Germline loops: CDR1 MNHNY, CDR2 SVGAGI (reference sequence).

The chain recombines TRBV7-8 with TRBJ1-1; perhaps TRBD1 as D (5 bases). Deletions cut 1 base from V and 2 bases from J, with 14 bases between. Germline V gives CDR1 SGHVS, CDR2 FQNEAQ. This CDR3 has 16 residues. The CDR3 DNA is TGTGCCAGCAGCTTAGGCCCCTCGACAGTCAACACTGAAGCTTTCTTT. This codes for CASSLGPSTVNTEAFF.

This clone appeared a few times. V gene TRBV5-6 combines with J gene TRBJ1-1; D uncertain. CDR1 is SGHDT and CDR2 is YYEEEE in the germline V gene. Trimming stripped 2 bases from V and 6 bases from J, with 8 bases between. The CDR3 loop spans 12 amino acids. The CDR3: CASSFQEAEAFF. The CDR3 coding sequence is TGTGCCAGCAGCTTCCAGGAGGCTGAAGCTTTCTTT.

This clone turned up a few times. V gene TRBV14 combines with J gene TRBJ2-4; maybe TRBD1 (5 bases). The ends were cut back, 6 bases at V and 1 base at J, with 13 bases in the middle. Germline loops: CDR1 SGHDN, CDR2 FVKESK. The length of the CDR3 is 15 residues. The CDR3 DNA reads as TGTGCCAGCAGACTGACAGAATCGGCCAAAAACATTCAGTACTTC. Its protein product is CASRLTESAKNIQYF.

The chain recombines TRBV3-1 (or the pseudogene TRBV3-2) with TRBJ2-5; weak D call: TRBD2 (5 bases). The germline V gene encodes CDR1 LGHDT and CDR2 YNNKEL (reference sequence). This CDR3 contains 16 residues. The germline V and J ends were trimmed by 1 base and 7 bases, with 19 bases remaining between them. CDR3 loop: CASSQGVLGRLRTQYF. The CDR3 DNA sequence: TGTGCCAGCAGCCAAGGGGTTTTGGGGAGACTTAGGACCCAGTACTTC.

This clone has a count of ten or more. The chain is built from TRBV2 and TRBJ2-2; TRBD1 matches at 9 bases. The CDR3 runs to 14 residues. Germline V gives CDR1 SNHLY, CDR2 FYNNEI. Trimming at V came to 5 bases and at J to 4 bases, leaving 2 bases not matched to a gene. The CDR3: CASSTDRGTGELFF. CDR3 DNA: TGTGCCAGCAGTACGGACAGGGGCACCGGGGAGCTGTTTTTT.